This entry features one T cell receptor (beta chain) sequence. From germline, CDR1 is SQVTM and CDR2 ANQGSEA. This CDR3 has 16 residues. The sample is drawn from a study of monozygotic twins with inflammatory bowel disease. TCRdb re-called the 5' RACE reads and gives one entry per CDR3 protein, without DNA. This table holds fewer than 400,000 distinct CDR3 sequences. Sample: blood. This receptor was identified in a human donor with ulcerative colitis or Crohn's disease, or a healthy co-twin of an affected twin (not recorded which). The gene calls are TRBV29-1 and TRBJ2-6; TCRdb selects TRBD1, and the lack of DNA leaves this call unchecked. This CDR3 reads CSVEMGTRSGANVLTF. The variable domain in full, completed from reference TRBV29-1 and TRBJ2-6, reads SAVISQKPSRDICQRGTSLTIQCQVDSQVTMMFWYRQQPGQSLTLIATANQGSEATYESGFVIDKFPISRPNLTFSTLTVSNMSPEDSSIYLCSVEMGTRSGANVLTFGAGSRLTVL.